The 17 T cell receptor beta chains below all came from one sample that was sequenced in a study of T cell repertoires in ileal Crohn's disease. Sequencing used immunoSEQ multiplex PCR; TCRdb keeps in-frame clones, though not all of them. Of approximately 18,000 clones listed, 60% to 75% are singletons. Sample time point: neoterminal ileum biopsy at postoperative endoscopy, about 6 months after surgery. The sample consisted of ileal tissue. These receptor sequences come from an adult with Crohn's disease.

The chain is built from TRBV30 and TRBJ1-4; D remains ambiguous. V dropped 0 bases and J dropped 8 bases, with 13 bases sitting between them. Germline V gene lookup returns CDR1 GTSNPN and CDR2 SVGIG (reference sequence). There are 14 residues in the CDR3. The CDR3 loop is CAWSVSSRLEKLFF. The CDR3 bases are TGTGCCTGGAGTGTAAGTTCCAGGTTGGAAAAACTGTTTTTT.

Here the CDR3 reads CASSQVIEFVQPQHF. CDR3 nucleotides: TGCGCCAGCAGCCAAGTAATAGAATTTGTTCAGCCCCAGCATTTT. The chain employs TRBV4-1 and TRBJ1-5; D not resolved. With 1 base removed from V and 6 bases from J, the gap between germline ends came to 13 bases. The V gene's germline CDR1 is MGHRA and CDR2 YSYEKL. This CDR3 comprises 15 residues.

V is TRBV11-2 and J is TRBJ1-1; weak D call: TRBD1 (6 bases). The CDR3 sequence is 13 residues long. Germline CDR1 SGHAT, CDR2 FQNNGV. Trimming removed 3 bases at V and 11 bases at J, with 16 bases between. In DNA form, the CDR3 reads TGTGCCAGCAGCTTCCAGTCGGGGGGGCTGGCTTTCTTT. As protein: CASSFQSGGLAFF.

The V gene is TRBV14, the J gene TRBJ1-2; D might be TRBD1 (6 bases). This CDR3 spans 16 amino acids. Germline V gene data show CDR1 as SGHDN and CDR2 as FVKESK. Trimming removed 4 bases from V and 1 base from J, with 16 bases in between. The CDR3 DNA reads TGTGCCAGCAGCCCGACGCGACAGGCTTTTAACTATGGCTACACCTTC. It specifies CASSPTRQAFNYGYTF.

V and J are TRBV4-2 and TRBJ2-3; 7 nucleotides align to TRBD2. CDR1 and CDR2 from the germline V gene are LGHNA and YNFKEQ. With V trimmed by 0 bases and J by 3 bases, 3 bases remained unmatched. This CDR3 contains 15 residues. DNA for the CDR3: TGTGCCAGCAGCCAAGATGCGGGAGAAACAGATACGCAGTATTTT. It yields the protein CASSQDAGETDTQYF.

This clone was picked up a small number of times. V is TRBV28 and J is TRBJ1-3, with D possibly TRBD1 on 6 matching bases. The germline V gene has CDR1 MDHEN and CDR2 SYDVKM. Trimming stripped 9 bases from V and 1 base from J, with 16 bases between. The CDR3 spans 15 residues. The CDR3 DNA is TGTGCCAGTAGGACAGAGGGAGTATCTGGAAACACCATATATTTT. It encodes CASRTEGVSGNTIYF.

This chain connects TRBV6-5 to TRBJ2-1; 8 bases line up with TRBD2. In germline, CDR1 is MNHEY, CDR2 SVGAGI. This CDR3 spans 14 amino acids. V shed 6 bases and J 4 bases; nucleotides not matched to a gene: 5. As DNA, the CDR3 is TGTGCCAGCAGGGAGACTAGCGTATACAATGAGCAGTTCTTC. Translating it yields CASRETSVYNEQFF.

The V and J genes are TRBV30 and TRBJ1-5, with D possibly TRBD1 on 6 matching bases. Between the trimmed V and J ends, which lost 2 bases and 9 bases, there was a span of 17 bases. Per the germline V gene, CDR1 is GTSNPN and CDR2 is SVGIG (reference sequence). The CDR3 length is 14 residues. The CDR3 nucleotides are TGTGCCTGGAGTACTGGGGGCCTTGTACCGCCCCAGCATTTT. It specifies CAWSTGGLVPPQHF.

In its sample, this clone was seen a few times. V usage is TRBV2 and J usage is TRBJ1-6; no clear D. V was cut by 4 bases and J by 5 bases, with 9 bases left in between. The CDR3 spans 14 residues. Germline CDR1 and CDR2: SNHLY and FYNNEI. CDR3 nucleotides: TGTGCCAGCAGTGTACGGGGTAATAATTCACCCCTCCACTTT. Encoded protein: CASSVRGNNSPLHF.

This chain joins TRBV6-1 and TRBJ1-5, with 9 positions matching TRBD1. V was clipped by 0 bases and J by 6 bases; unmatched bases: 18. CDR1 is MNHNS, CDR2 SASEGT, per germline. The CDR3 has 20 amino acids. CDR3 in DNA: TGTGCCAGCAGTGAAGCGACGAGTGACAGGGGGTGGAGGTTGAGTCAGCCCCAGCATTTT. It translates to CASSEATSDRGWRLSQPQHF.

In its sample, this clone was seen once. The chain combines TRBV4-2 with TRBJ1-2; a weak D match, TRBD1 (5 bases). The V end was cut by 0 bases, the J end by 5 bases, with 10 bases between. Germline assignment: CDR1 LGHNA and CDR2 YNFKEQ. There are 14 residues in the CDR3. The CDR3 reads CASSQDHGTYGYTF. CDR3 DNA sequence: TGTGCCAGCAGCCAAGACCACGGGACTTATGGCTACACCTTC.

This clone was detected once. The rearrangement links TRBV5-4 to TRBJ2-7; 10 bases fit TRBD2. Trimming removed 1 base from V and 7 bases from J; junction bases left unmatched: 11. Germline CDR1 SGHNT, CDR2 YYREEE (reference sequence). There are 16 residues in the CDR3. CDR3 residues: CASSLSGLAGVREQYF. CDR3 DNA: TGTGCCAGCAGCTTGTCGGGCCTAGCGGGAGTTCGGGAGCAGTACTTC.

This chain uses TRBV10-3 with TRBJ2-4; perhaps TRBD1 as D (5 bases). The CDR3 sequence is 13 residues long. Germline lookup yields CDR1 ENHRY and CDR2 SYGVKD. Trimming left V 3 bases short and J 5 bases short, with 8 bases between. The chain's CDR3 is CAISESTENIQYF. Here the CDR3 DNA reads TGTGCCATCAGTGAATCGACAGAAAACATTCAGTACTTC.

The chain uses TRBV7-6 and TRBJ2-2; D possibly corresponds to TRBD1 (5 bases). CDR1 SGHVS and CDR2 FNYEAQ come from the germline V gene. The CDR3 loop spans 14 amino acids. V was pared by 6 bases and J by 7 bases, with 15 bases between. The CDR3 sequence is CASRHNDRRGELFF. The CDR3 nucleotides read TGTGCCAGCAGACACAATGACAGACGCGGGGAGCTGTTTTTT.

This rearrangement joins TRBV7-9 to TRBJ2-3; TRBD2 might be the D (6 bases). Trimming took off 5 bases at V and 4 bases at J, with 19 bases between the two ends. Per germline, CDR1 SEHNR and CDR2 FQNEAQ (reference sequence). The CDR3 extends over 16 amino acids. Here the CDR3 reads CASSRGVQDLADTQYF. In nucleotides, the CDR3 is TGTGCCAGCAGCCGCGGGGTCCAGGATCTTGCAGATACGCAGTATTTT. Supplemented by reference TRBV7-9 and TRBJ2-3, the full variable domain reads DTGVSQNPRHKITKRGQNVTFRCDPISEHNRLYWYRQTLGQGPEFLTYFQNEAQLEKSRLLSDRFSAERPKGSFSTLEIQRTEQGDSAMYLCASSRGVQDLADTQYFGPGTRLTVL.

Remarks on this clone: An end of the junction differs from the germline gene, which may be a read error. CDR3 nucleotide sequence: TGTGCCAGCAGCTTCTGGGACAGGGGCCCGAAGACCGCTTTT. Translated: CASSFWDRGPKTAF. This sequence joins TRBV13 and TRBJ1-4; TRBD1 aligns across 10 bases. Germline loops: CDR1 PRHDT, CDR2 FYEKMQ (reference sequence). The CDR3 has 14 residues.

This clone was recorded only once. This chain joins TRBV29-1 and TRBJ1-1; 9 bases are shared with TRBD1. The ends lost 8 bases at V and 4 bases at J; junction bases unmatched: 8. The CDR3 extends over 13 amino acids. The V gene's germline CDR1 is SQVTM and CDR2 ANQGSEA. CDR3 in amino acids: CSTGTGLATEAFF. In DNA form, the CDR3 reads TGCAGCACCGGGACAGGGTTGGCCACTGAAGCTTTCTTT.